Listed below are T cell receptor beta chains from one sample, sequenced in a study of CD8 T cells in Susac syndrome. MiXCR, applied by TCRdb to the immunoSEQ multiplex PCR reads, yields one record per CDR3 protein. The sample lists about 280,000 distinct CDR3 sequences, about 85% occurring once. What was sequenced was CD8+ T cells from PBMCs. The origin of the receptors is a human donor with multiple sclerosis. CDR3s include the opening cysteine and the closing phenylalanine or tryptophan. The order of the fields is D gene, V gene, clone size, J gene, CDR3 protein, CDR3 DNA. A D gene is named only where the DNA matches it firmly. A row's size may be missing; if present it is once, few, many or a size class.

.,TRBV6-1,.,TRBJ2-5,CASSTRGSASKETQYF,TGTGCCAGCAGTACCCGTGGTAGCGCTTCAAAAGAGACCCAGTACTTC
TRBD2,TRBV15,.,TRBJ2-2,CATSRVPGTSGDDTNTGELFF,TGTGCCACCAGCAGAGTCCCCGGGACTAGCGGGGACGACACGAACACCGGGGAGCTGTTTTTT
.,TRBV4-1,.,TRBJ2-1,CASSQRLNFGEQFF,TGCGCCAGCAGCCAGCGACTCAACTTTGGCGAGCAGTTCTTC
.,TRBV14,.,TRBJ2-1,CASSQVGRSSYNEQFF,TGTGCCAGCAGCCAAGTTGGGCGAAGCTCCTACAATGAGCAGTTCTTC
.,TRBV2,.,TRBJ2-2,CASSDYSLSWELFF,TGTGCCAGCAGTGACTACTCCTTAAGTTGGGAGCTGTTTTTT
.,TRBV3-1,few,TRBJ2-5,CASSQAFGDKETQYF,TGTGCCAGCAGCCAAGCCTTCGGCGATAAAGAGACCCAGTACTTC
.,TRBV2,once,TRBJ2-2,CASSEARKRAGELFF,TGTGCCAGCAGTGAGGCCAGAAAGAGGGCCGGGGAGCTGTTTTTT
.,TRBV29-1,.,TRBJ2-7,CSVLGGPGYEQYF,TGCAGCGTTCTTGGAGGGCCGGGCTACGAGCAGTACTTC
TRBD2,TRBV6-2/TRBV6-3,.,TRBJ2-3,CASSPSGSRNTQYF,TGTGCCAGCAGCCCCAGCGGGAGTAGAAATACGCAGTATTTT
.,TRBV7-9,.,TRBJ1-4,CASSLFDGGYEKLFF,TGTGCCAGCAGCTTATTCGATGGGGGGTATGAAAAACTGTTTTTT
TRBD2,TRBV4-1,.,TRBJ2-1,CASSQGPLAGEQFF,TGCGCCAGCAGCCAAGGGCCCCTAGCGGGCGAGCAGTTCTTC
TRBD2,TRBV12-3/TRBV12-4,.,TRBJ2-3,CASSWGREGLGDTQYF,TGTGCCAGCAGTTGGGGGCGGGAGGGCCTGGGAGATACGCAGTATTTT
.,TRBV4-1,few,TRBJ2-1,CASSQGLVPGFF,TGCGCCAGCAGCCAAGGACTAGTTCCGGGGTTCTTC
TRBD2,TRBV28,.,TRBJ2-3,CASAASGVTDTQYF,TGTGCCAGCGCCGCCAGCGGGGTCACAGATACGCAGTATTTT